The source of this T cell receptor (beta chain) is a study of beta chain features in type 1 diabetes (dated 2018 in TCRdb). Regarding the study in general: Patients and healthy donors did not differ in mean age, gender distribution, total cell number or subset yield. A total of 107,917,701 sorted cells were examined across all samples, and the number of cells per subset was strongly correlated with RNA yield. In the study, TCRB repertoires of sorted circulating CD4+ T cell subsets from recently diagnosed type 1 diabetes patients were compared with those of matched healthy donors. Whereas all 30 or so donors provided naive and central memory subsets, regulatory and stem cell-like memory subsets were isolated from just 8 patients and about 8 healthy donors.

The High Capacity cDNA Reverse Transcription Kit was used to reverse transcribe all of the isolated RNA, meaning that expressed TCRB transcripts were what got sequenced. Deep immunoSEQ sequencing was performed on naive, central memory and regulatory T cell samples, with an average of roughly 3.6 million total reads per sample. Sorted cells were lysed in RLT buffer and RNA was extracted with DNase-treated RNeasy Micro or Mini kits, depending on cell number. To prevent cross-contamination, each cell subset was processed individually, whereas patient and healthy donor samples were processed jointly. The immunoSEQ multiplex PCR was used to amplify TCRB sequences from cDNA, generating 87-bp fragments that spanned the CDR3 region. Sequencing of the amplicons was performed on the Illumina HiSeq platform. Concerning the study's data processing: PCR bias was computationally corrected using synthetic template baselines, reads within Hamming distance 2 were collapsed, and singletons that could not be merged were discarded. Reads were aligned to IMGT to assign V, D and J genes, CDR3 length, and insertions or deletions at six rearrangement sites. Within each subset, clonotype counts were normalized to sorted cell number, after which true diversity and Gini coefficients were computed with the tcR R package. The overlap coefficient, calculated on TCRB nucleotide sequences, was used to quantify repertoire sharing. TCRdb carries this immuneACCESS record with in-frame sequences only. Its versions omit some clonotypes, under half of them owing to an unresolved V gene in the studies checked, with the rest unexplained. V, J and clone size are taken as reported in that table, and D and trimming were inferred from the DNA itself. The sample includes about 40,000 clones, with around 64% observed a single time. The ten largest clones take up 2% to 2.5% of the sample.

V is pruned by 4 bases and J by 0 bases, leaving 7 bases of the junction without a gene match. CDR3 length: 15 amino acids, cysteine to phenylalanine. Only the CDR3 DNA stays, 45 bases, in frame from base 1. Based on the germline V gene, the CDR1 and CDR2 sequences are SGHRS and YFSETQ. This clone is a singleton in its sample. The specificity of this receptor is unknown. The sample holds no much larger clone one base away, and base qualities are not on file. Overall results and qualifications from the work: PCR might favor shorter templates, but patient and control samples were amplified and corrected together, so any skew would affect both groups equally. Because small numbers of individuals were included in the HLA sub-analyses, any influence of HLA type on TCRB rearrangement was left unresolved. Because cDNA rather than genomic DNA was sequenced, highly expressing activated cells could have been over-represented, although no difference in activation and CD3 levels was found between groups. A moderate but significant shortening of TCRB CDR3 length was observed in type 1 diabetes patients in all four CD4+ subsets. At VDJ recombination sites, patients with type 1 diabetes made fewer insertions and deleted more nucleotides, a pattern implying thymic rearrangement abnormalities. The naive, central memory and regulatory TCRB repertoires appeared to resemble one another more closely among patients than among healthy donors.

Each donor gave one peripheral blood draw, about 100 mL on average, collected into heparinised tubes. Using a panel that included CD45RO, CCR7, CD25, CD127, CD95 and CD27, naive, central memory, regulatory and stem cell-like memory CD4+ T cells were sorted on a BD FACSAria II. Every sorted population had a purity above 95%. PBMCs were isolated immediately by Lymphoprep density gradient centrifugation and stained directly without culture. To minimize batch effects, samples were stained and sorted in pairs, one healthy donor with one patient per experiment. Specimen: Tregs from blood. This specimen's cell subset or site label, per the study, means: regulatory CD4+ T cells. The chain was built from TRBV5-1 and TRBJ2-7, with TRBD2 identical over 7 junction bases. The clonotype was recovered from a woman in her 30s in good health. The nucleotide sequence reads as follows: TGCGCCAGCAGCCCCCCCAGCGGGATCTCCTACGAGCAGTACTTC. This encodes CASSPPSGISYEQYF.